Below, one T cell receptor (beta chain) is given with its context. The target antigen is unknown. This record belongs to a study of OX40 agonist ivuxolimab in advanced cancers. Study outcomes and limitations: Among the lowest peripheral clonal expansion occurred in 0.1-3.0 mg/kg partial responders. CD4+ and CD8+ T cells in blood underwent clonal expansion by week 6 at 0.1 to 3.0 mg/kg.

Libraries were prepared by immunoSEQ multiplex PCR; TCRdb keeps only in-frame clonotypes and omits some of them. Of some 65,000 clones listed, 80% to 90% are singletons. The germline V gene has CDR1 SGHTA and CDR2 FQGNSA. The CDR3 contains 14 residues. With 1 base removed from V and 2 bases from J, the gap between germline ends came to 9 bases. The TCR was taken from an adult with an advanced solid tumor such as melanoma, head and neck, liver or kidney cancer. V is TRBV7-2 and J is TRBJ2-7; D gene ambiguous. This sample comprised CD4+ or CD8+ T cells sorted from blood, obtained in a trial of the OX40 agonist ivuxolimab. CDR3 loop: CASSLVRQPYEQYF. The CDR3 DNA follows: TGTGCCAGCAGCTTAGTGCGGCAGCCCTACGAGCAGTACTTC.